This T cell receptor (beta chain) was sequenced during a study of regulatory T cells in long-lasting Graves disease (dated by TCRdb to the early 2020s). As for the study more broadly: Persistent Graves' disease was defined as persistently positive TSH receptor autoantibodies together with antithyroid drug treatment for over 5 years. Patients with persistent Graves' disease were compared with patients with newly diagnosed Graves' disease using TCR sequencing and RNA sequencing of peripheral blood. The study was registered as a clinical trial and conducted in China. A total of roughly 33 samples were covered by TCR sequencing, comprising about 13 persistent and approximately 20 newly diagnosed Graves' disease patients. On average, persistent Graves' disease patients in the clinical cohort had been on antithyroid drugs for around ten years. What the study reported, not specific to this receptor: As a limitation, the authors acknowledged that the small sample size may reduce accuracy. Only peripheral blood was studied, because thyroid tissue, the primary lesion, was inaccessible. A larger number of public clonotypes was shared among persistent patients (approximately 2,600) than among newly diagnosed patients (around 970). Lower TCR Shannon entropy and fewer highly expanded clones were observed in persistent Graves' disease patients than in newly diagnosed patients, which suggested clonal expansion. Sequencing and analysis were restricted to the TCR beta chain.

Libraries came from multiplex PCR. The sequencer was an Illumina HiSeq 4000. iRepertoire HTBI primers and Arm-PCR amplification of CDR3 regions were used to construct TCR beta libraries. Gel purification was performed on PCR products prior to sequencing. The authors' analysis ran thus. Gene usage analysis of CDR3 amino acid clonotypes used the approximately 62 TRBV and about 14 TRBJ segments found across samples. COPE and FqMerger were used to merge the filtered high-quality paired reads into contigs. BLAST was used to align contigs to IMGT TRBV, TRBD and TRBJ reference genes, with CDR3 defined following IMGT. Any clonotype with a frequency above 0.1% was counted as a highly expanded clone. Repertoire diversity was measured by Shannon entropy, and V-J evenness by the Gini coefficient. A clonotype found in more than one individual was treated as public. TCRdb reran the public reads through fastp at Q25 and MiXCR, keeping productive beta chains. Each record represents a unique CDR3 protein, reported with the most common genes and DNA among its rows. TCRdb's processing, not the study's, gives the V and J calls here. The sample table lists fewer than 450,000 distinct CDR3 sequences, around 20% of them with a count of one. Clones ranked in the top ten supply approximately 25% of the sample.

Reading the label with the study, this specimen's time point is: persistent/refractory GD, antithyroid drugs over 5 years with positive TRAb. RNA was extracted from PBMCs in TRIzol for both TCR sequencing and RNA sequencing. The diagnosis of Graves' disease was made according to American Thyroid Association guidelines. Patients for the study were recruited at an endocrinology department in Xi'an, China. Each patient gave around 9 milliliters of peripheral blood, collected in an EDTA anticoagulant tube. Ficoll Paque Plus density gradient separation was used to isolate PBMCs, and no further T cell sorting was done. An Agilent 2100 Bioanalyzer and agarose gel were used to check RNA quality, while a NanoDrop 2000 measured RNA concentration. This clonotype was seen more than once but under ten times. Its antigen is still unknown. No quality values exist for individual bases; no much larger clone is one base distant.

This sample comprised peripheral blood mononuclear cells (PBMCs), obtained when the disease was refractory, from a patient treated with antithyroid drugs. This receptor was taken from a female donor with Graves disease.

The DNA reads TGTGCCAGCAGCCAAAATAACGGTGCCAACACTGAAGCTTTCTTT. It codes for CASSQNNGANTEAFF. This chain joins TRBV6-1 to TRBJ1-1, with the D gene too uncertain to name. The CDR3 runs 15 amino acids, cysteine and phenylalanine included. The only DNA kept is the CDR3, 45 bases in frame from the first base. The germline V gene provides CDR1 MNHNS and CDR2 SASEGT. The germline ends are 16 bases apart after V is trimmed by 6 bases and J by 2 bases.